A single sample is the source of the 29 T cell receptor beta chains below, sequenced in a study of early T cells in non-severe SARS-CoV-2 infection. TCRdb redid the calling of the 5' RACE reads with MiXCR, one entry per CDR3 protein. This table has approximately 71,000 distinct CDR3 sequences, approximately 10% appearing once. Sequenced material: whole blood. These receptors came from an adult who was a healthcare worker with PCR-confirmed SARS-CoV-2 infection or an uninfected control (not recorded which).

This rearrangement joins TRBV16 to TRBJ1-2; D call uncertain. The V end was cut by 0 bases, the J end by 4 bases, with 9 bases between. Germline CDR1 and CDR2: KGHSY and FQNENV. The CDR3 sequence is 14 residues long. The CDR3 region has the DNA TGTGCCAGCAGCCAATCCATCGGCAGCTATGGCTACACCTTC. Encoded protein: CASSQSIGSYGYTF.

This rearrangement joins TRBV20-1 to TRBJ2-7; the match to TRBD2 covers 10 bases. In germline, CDR1 is DFQATT, CDR2 SNEGSKA (reference sequence). The length of the CDR3 is 16 residues. V lost 3 bases, J lost 2 bases, and 10 bases stayed unmatched. CDR3 bases: TGCAGTGCTAGGGGGAGACTAGCGGGCGAAACCTACGAGCAGTACTTC. Translating it yields CSARGRLAGETYEQYF.

This clonotype was counted a few times. The CDR3 sequence: CASSSWGGRADYEQYF. DNA for the CDR3: TGTGCCAGCAGCTCCTGGGGCGGGAGGGCAGACTACGAGCAGTACTTC. The chain joins TRBV7-3 to TRBJ2-7, with 9 bases lining up with TRBD2. In germline, CDR1 is SGHTA, CDR2 FQGTGA. V was clipped by 4 bases and J by 3 bases; unmatched bases: 10. This CDR3 comprises 16 residues.

V gene TRBV5-1 combines with J gene TRBJ2-7; 11 bases are a match to TRBD2. V shed 4 bases and J 6 bases; nucleotides not matched to a gene: 15. The CDR3 covers 17 residues. In germline, CDR1 is SGHRS, CDR2 YFSETQ. The CDR3 sequence: CASSRGTSGPPWGEQYF. CDR3 coding DNA: TGCGCCAGCAGCAGGGGGACTAGCGGACCTCCGTGGGGCGAGCAGTACTTC.

The J gene is TRBJ2-2, the V gene TRBV11-2; weak D call: TRBD1 (6 bases). Trimming pared 8 bases from V and 6 bases from J, leaving 13 bases between. The CDR3 sequence is 13 residues long. Per germline, CDR1 SGHAT and CDR2 FQNNGV. CDR3 region: CASHLQGSGELFF. The DNA of the CDR3 is TGTGCCAGCCATCTTCAGGGGTCCGGGGAGCTGTTTTTT. Supplemented by reference TRBV11-2 and TRBJ2-2, the full variable domain reads EAGVAQSPRYKIIEKRQSVAFWCNPISGHATLYWYQQILGQGPKLLIQFQNNGVVDDSQLPKDRFSAERLKGVDSTLKIQPAKLEDSAVYLCASHLQGSGELFFGEGSRLTVL.

CDR3 amino acids: CASSYTGTTNYNEQFF. The CDR3 bases are TGTGCCAGCAGTTACACCGGGACTACAAACTACAATGAGCAGTTCTTC. V and J are TRBV6-5 and TRBJ2-1, with 7 bases aligning to TRBD2. This CDR3 region has 16 residues. In germline, CDR1 is MNHEY, CDR2 SVGAGI. Trimming removed 2 bases from V and 3 bases from J; junction bases left unmatched: 7.

V is TRBV9 and J is TRBJ2-7; perhaps TRBD2 as D (6 bases). In germline, CDR1 is SGDLS, CDR2 YYNGEE. V was shortened by 0 bases and J by 4 bases, with 14 bases between the two germline ends. The CDR3 is made up of 15 amino acids. CDR3: CASSVDAGRGYEQYF. The DNA for the CDR3 is TGTGCCAGCAGCGTAGATGCGGGACGGGGGTACGAGCAGTACTTC.

A few counts support this clonotype. J is TRBJ1-4 and V is TRBV4-1; perhaps TRBD1 as D (6 bases). The CDR3 is 15 residues long. With 0 bases removed from V and 7 bases from J, the gap between germline ends came to 12 bases. Germline CDR1 and CDR2: MGHRA and YSYEKL. The CDR3 reads CASSQEKTGREKLFF. CDR3 nucleotide sequence: TGCGCCAGCAGCCAAGAGAAGACAGGACGTGAAAAACTGTTTTTT.

This clonotype was counted a few times. This sequence joins TRBV20-1 and TRBJ2-3, with D maybe TRBD2 (6 bases). V lost 3 bases and J lost 3, with 16 bases in between. CDR3 size: 15 residues. Germline V lookup: CDR1 DFQATT, CDR2 SNEGSKA (reference sequence). The CDR3 DNA reads TGCAGTGCTAGTTCTAGGACTACCTTAACAGATACGCAGTATTTT. Translated: CSASSRTTLTDTQYF.

This clonotype turned up a few times. The V call is TRBV27, the J call TRBJ2-7; 11 bases fit TRBD1. J lost 5 bases, V lost 3 bases, and 6 bases had no gene match. Germline lookup yields CDR1 MNHEY and CDR2 SMNVEV (reference sequence). The CDR3 sequence is 15 residues long. The CDR3 nucleotides read TGTGCCAGCAGTTTCACCGGGACAGGGGGAAACGAGCAGTACTTC. It translates to CASSFTGTGGNEQYF.

This clonotype was found many times. The chain joins TRBV7-9 to TRBJ1-2; a possible D gene is TRBD1 (5 bases). The CDR3 has 14 amino acids. The V end lost 5 bases, the J end lost 0 bases, and 10 bases lay between the germline ends. From germline, CDR1 is SEHNR and CDR2 FQNEAQ (reference sequence). Here the CDR3 reads CASSLRQSNYGYTF. In DNA form, the CDR3 reads TGTGCCAGCAGCCTAAGACAGTCTAACTATGGCTACACCTTC.

Only a few counts were recorded for this clonotype. V is TRBV9 and J is TRBJ2-7; D is perhaps TRBD1 (6 bases). The CDR3 consists of 14 residues. The V end lost 2 bases, the J end lost 6 bases, and 15 bases lay between the germline ends. Germline CDR1 reads SGDLS; CDR2 reads YYNGEE. The CDR3 here is CASSVNGVGGEQYF. The DNA for the CDR3 is TGTGCCAGCAGCGTGAACGGTGTAGGGGGCGAGCAGTACTTC.

This clonotype was recorded a few times. The chain combines TRBV7-8 with TRBJ2-7, with D possibly matching TRBD2 (6 bases). Looked up from germline, CDR1 is SGHVS and CDR2 is FQNEAQ. V lost 5 bases and J 0 bases, leaving 17 bases between the germline ends. The CDR3 is made up of 16 amino acids. CDR3 residues: CASSAVGLPDSYEQYF. DNA for the CDR3: TGTGCCAGCAGCGCCGTTGGACTACCCGACTCCTACGAGCAGTACTTC.

This clonotype was found many times. The chain carries TRBV24-1 and TRBJ2-7; weak D call: TRBD2 (5 bases). The CDR3 totals 14 residues. CDR1 is KGHDR and CDR2 is SFDVKD in the germline V gene. With 9 bases removed from V and 0 bases from J, the gap between germline ends came to 14 bases. In DNA form, the CDR3 reads TGTGCCACCGCCAATAGCGCCAACTCCTACGAGCAGTACTTC. This gives the protein CATANSANSYEQYF.

This clonotype was seen a few times. The chain joins TRBV19 to TRBJ1-5; possibly TRBD1 for D (6 bases). The CDR3 length is 15 residues. Per germline, CDR1 LNHDA and CDR2 SQIVND (reference sequence). Trimming took 6 bases from V and 1 from J, leaving 13 bases between them. The CDR3 sequence: CASRTRGGSNQPQHF. The CDR3 DNA follows: TGTGCCAGTAGGACAAGGGGGGGAAGCAATCAGCCCCAGCATTTT.

This clonotype was observed a handful of times. V is TRBV28 and J is TRBJ2-7, with D uncertain. Looked up from germline, CDR1 is MDHEN and CDR2 is SYDVKM. The CDR3 extends over 10 amino acids. Deletions cut 8 bases from V and 6 bases from J, with 8 bases between. The CDR3, as DNA: TGTGCCAGCTATTCTGGCGAGCAGTACTTC. It codes for CASYSGEQYF.

The sample holds many counts of this clonotype. The chain combines TRBV7-2 with TRBJ2-1; 7 bases line up with TRBD2. J gave up 1 base and V 8 bases, and 5 bases lay outside the gene matches. CDR1 SGHTA and CDR2 FQGNSA come from the germline V gene. The CDR3 runs 14 residues. CDR3 bases: TGTGCCAGCTCTAAGGGAGGGTCCTACAATGAGCAGTTCTTC. Translating gives CASSKGGSYNEQFF.

This clonotype was seen many times. The V call is TRBV10-2, the J call TRBJ1-5; D is unclear. There are 15 residues in the CDR3. V lost 6 bases and J 2 bases, leaving 14 bases between the germline ends. Germline loops: CDR1 WSHSY, CDR2 SAAADI. DNA of the CDR3: TGCGCCAGCAGAGAAAACTCGGGTGGCAATCAGCCCCAGCATTTT. Translated, it gives CASRENSGGNQPQHF.

This clonotype is judged medium-sized (0.01 to 0.1%). The rearrangement links TRBV30 to TRBJ2-7, with 13 bases that match TRBD2. Germline CDR1 reads GTSNPN; CDR2 reads SVGIG (reference sequence). This CDR3 has 13 amino acids. Trimming cost V 3 bases and J 7 bases; bases outside gene matches: 3. The CDR3 reads CAWRPGLAGEQYF. The CDR3 nucleotides are TGTGCCTGGAGACCGGGACTAGCGGGGGAGCAGTACTTC.

This clonotype was recorded many times. V and J are TRBV11-2 and TRBJ2-1; D might be TRBD2 (6 bases). V was cut by 2 bases and J by 0 bases, with 11 bases left in between. The CDR3 sequence is 16 residues long. Germline V gives CDR1 SGHAT, CDR2 FQNNGV. In DNA, the CDR3 is TGTGCCAGCAGCTTACTAGCGACTAGCTCCTACAATGAGCAGTTCTTC. This gives the protein CASSLLATSSYNEQFF.

This chain links TRBV9 with TRBJ2-6, with D perhaps matching TRBD1 (6 bases). The ends were cut back, 4 bases at V and 0 bases at J, with 8 bases in the middle. CDR3 length: 15 amino acids. The germline CDR1 and CDR2 sequences are SGDLS and YYNGEE. For the CDR3, the DNA is TGTGCCAGCAGCTCAGGGGACTCTGGGGCCAACGTCCTGACTTTC. As protein: CASSSGDSGANVLTF.

The sample holds a few counts of this clonotype. The chain has TRBV7-2 and TRBJ2-3; 9 positions agree with TRBD2. The length of the CDR3 is 15 residues. J was trimmed by 4 bases and V by 3 bases; bases with no gene match: 5. Germline loops: CDR1 SGHTA, CDR2 FQGNSA. The CDR3 nucleotides read TGTGCCAGCAGCTTCGCGGGAGGGCCGGCAGATACGCAGTATTTT. This gives the protein CASSFAGGPADTQYF.

This clonotype was counted ten times or more. The rearrangement uses TRBV4-1 and TRBJ2-1; no reliable D call. Trimming cost V 1 base and J 16 bases, with 5 bases left between them. The CDR3 length is 9 residues. Germline V CDR1 and CDR2: MGHRA, YSYEKL. The CDR3 reads CASSQGIFF. The CDR3 nucleotides are TGCGCCAGCAGCCAAGGGATTTTCTTC.

The gene calls are TRBV3-1 and TRBJ2-7; 10 nucleotides align to TRBD1. CDR1 is LGHDT, CDR2 YNNKEL, per germline (reference sequence). The ends lost 4 bases at V and 2 bases at J; junction bases unmatched: 2. The CDR3 sequence is 14 residues long. This CDR3 reads CASSLGQGAYEQYF. CDR3 coding DNA: TGTGCCAGCAGCCTAGGACAGGGGGCCTACGAGCAGTACTTC.

This clonotype was recorded at least ten times. The J gene is TRBJ1-2, the V gene TRBV16; tentatively, D is TRBD1 (5 bases). From germline, CDR1 is KGHSY and CDR2 FQNENV. CDR3 length: 12 amino acids. With 3 bases removed from V and 3 bases from J, the gap between germline ends came to 5 bases. This chain's CDR3 is CASSQGDYGYTF. For the CDR3, the DNA is TGTGCCAGCAGCCAGGGGGACTATGGCTACACCTTC.

The gene calls are TRBV9 and TRBJ2-2; D possibly uses TRBD1 or TRBD2 (5 bases each). CDR1 is SGDLS, CDR2 YYNGEE, per germline. CDR3 length: 16 amino acids. V was clipped by 3 bases and J by 0 bases, with 12 bases between them. CDR3 in DNA: TGTGCCAGCAGCGAAAGGCAGGGACCGAACACCGGGGAGCTGTTTTTT. As protein: CASSERQGPNTGELFF.

This clonotype has a handful of counts. The J gene is TRBJ2-5, the V gene TRBV11-2; tentatively, D is TRBD1 (6 bases). The V gene lost 6 bases and the J gene lost 0 bases, with 11 bases spanning the gap. Germline assignment: CDR1 SGHAT and CDR2 FQNNGV. The CDR3 length is 14 residues. The CDR3 DNA follows: TGTGCCAGCAGTTCCGGGACATACCAAGAGACCCAGTACTTC. Translated, it gives CASSSGTYQETQYF. The whole variable domain, filled in from reference TRBV11-2 and TRBJ2-5, reads EAGVAQSPRYKIIEKRQSVAFWCNPISGHATLYWYQQILGQGPKLLIQFQNNGVVDDSQLPKDRFSAERLKGVDSTLKIQPAKLEDSAVYLCASSSGTYQETQYFGPGTRLLVL.

This clonotype has a count of ten or more. This chain uses TRBV5-4 with TRBJ2-4, with D perhaps matching TRBD1 (5 bases). Germline CDR1 reads SGHNT; CDR2 reads YYREEE (reference sequence). The V gene lost 4 bases and the J gene lost 1 base, with 12 bases spanning the gap. There are 15 residues in the CDR3. Written as DNA, the CDR3 is TGTGCCAGCAGCCCGGTAGGGGCTGCCAAAAACATTCAGTACTTC. It codes for CASSPVGAAKNIQYF. The full variable domain, its missing parts supplied by reference TRBV5-4 and TRBJ2-4, is ETGVTQSPTHLIKTRGQQVTLRCSSQSGHNTVSWYQQALGQGPQFIFQYYREEENGRGNFPPRFSGLQFPNYSSELNVNALELDDSALYLCASSPVGAAKNIQYFGAGTRLSVL.

This clonotype was picked up a small number of times. This chain uses TRBV5-6 with TRBJ2-3, with TRBD2 matching 11 bases. V lost 4 bases, J lost 3 bases, and 10 bases stayed unmatched. In germline, CDR1 is SGHDT, CDR2 YYEEEE. This CDR3 is built from 17 residues. The CDR3 is CASSPGTSGGGTDTQYF. The CDR3 DNA reads as TGTGCCAGCAGCCCCGGGACTAGCGGAGGGGGGACAGATACGCAGTATTTT.